This TCR beta chain was obtained from a study of T cell responses to AZD1222 COVID-19 vaccine. Findings and limits, study-wide: Unmutated variant regions are reportedly the target of nearly half of TCRs that are spike-specific.

As for this clone: The target antigen is unknown.

Trimming shortened V by 4 bases and J by 4 bases, and 19 bases separated the two germline ends. This CDR3 contains 16 residues. Germline loops: CDR1 MNHNS, CDR2 SASEGT. Assay: immunoSEQ multiplex PCR; the TCRdb copy retains only in-frame clones and omits some. This table holds approximately 140,000 clones, 93% found once. The chain carries TRBV6-1 and TRBJ1-2; D gene uncertain. This clonotype was obtained from an adult in good health. The specimen was peripheral blood, collected on day 0 of AZD1222 vaccination. The DNA for the CDR3 is TGTGCCAGCAGTGTGAGAACTCAGGTCTTGGGCTATGGCTACACCTTC. Protein product: CASSVRTQVLGYGYTF.